This T cell receptor (beta chain) comes out of a study of T-cell memory formation after mild COVID-19. Across the study: Largely, the TCR clusters proved donor specific.

This clonotype has a handful of counts. From the 5' RACE reads, TCRdb called clonotypes with MiXCR, one entry per CDR3 protein. This sample has about 150,000 distinct CDR3 sequences, with roughly 31% found just once. Germline CDR1 and CDR2: LGHDT and YNNKEL (reference sequence). V was clipped by 0 bases and J by 1 base; unmatched bases: 6. The CDR3 is 17 residues long. The V gene is TRBV3-1, the J gene TRBJ2-4, with TRBD1 matching over 7 bases. This sequence was found in an adult woman who had mild COVID-19 (a few samples of this study predate the infection). Cell type and time point are not known. Sequenced sample: PBMCs or a T cell subset sorted from them (not recorded which). CDR3 residues: CASSQEGTAKAKNIQYF. CDR3 coding DNA: TGTGCCAGCAGCCAAGAGGGGACAGCGAAGGCCAAAAACATTCAGTACTTC.